Listed here are 23 T cell receptor beta chains from one sample, sequenced in a study of type 1 and type 2 diabetes patients. Genomic DNA was the PCR template. Multiplex PCR with 30 forward and 13 reverse primers amplified the TCR beta CDR3. Using its own MiXCR run on the multiplex PCR reads, TCRdb lists one record per CDR3 protein. In the table there are under 300,000 distinct CDR3 sequences, over 45% of which are singletons. Sequencing input: peripheral blood mononuclear cells (PBMCs). The receptors were gathered from a man between 18 and 29 years old with type 2 diabetes.

The chain carries TRBV6-4 and TRBJ2-7; 7 positions match TRBD1. The length of the CDR3 is 17 residues. CDR1 and CDR2 (germline): MRHNA, SNTAGT. V was pared by 2 bases and J by 1 base, with 11 bases of the junction left unmatched. The CDR3 DNA reads TGTGCCAGCAGTGACCCGATTGGGGACAGATTTTCCTACGAGCAGTACTTC. Translation gives CASSDPIGDRFSYEQYF.

The chain joins TRBV30 to TRBJ1-5; D is uncertain. This CDR3 contains 17 residues. CDR1 and CDR2 (germline): GTSNPN, SVGIG (reference sequence). Trimming took off 3 bases at V and 0 bases at J, with 18 bases between the two ends. The CDR3 reads CAWSERPGLTSNQPQHF. The CDR3 DNA sequence: TGTGCCTGGAGCGAGAGGCCGGGTTTGACTAGCAATCAGCCCCAGCATTTT.

The rearrangement uses TRBV27 and TRBJ2-7; the D is unclear. The CDR3 contains 15 residues. Germline CDR1 is MNHEY and CDR2 is SMNVEV (reference sequence). V was cut by 9 bases and J by 1 base, with 19 bases left in between. The CDR3 DNA is TGTGCCAGTACCTCGCGGTTGGCGTCGTCCTACGAGCAGTACTTC. Translated: CASTSRLASSYEQYF.

This clonotype came up a few times. The chain combines TRBV20-1 with TRBJ1-1, with a tentative D call TRBD1 (6 bases). Germline assignment: CDR1 DFQATT and CDR2 SNEGSKA (reference sequence). Trimming took 4 bases from V and 10 from J, leaving 16 bases between them. The CDR3 length is 12 residues. The chain's CDR3 is CSAIRDIRSAFF. The CDR3 bases are TGCAGTGCTATCCGGGACATTCGATCAGCTTTCTTT.

The genes are TRBV7-3 and TRBJ2-2; 7 positions agree with TRBD2. This CDR3 is built from 14 residues. Per the germline V gene, CDR1 is SGHTA and CDR2 is FQGTGA. Losses at the gene ends were 4 bases for V and 6 bases for J; bases not matched to a gene: 5. Here the CDR3 DNA reads TGTGCCAGCAGCTCCTCGGGACTACCCGGGGAGCTGTTTTTT. This encodes CASSSSGLPGELFF.

This clonotype turned up a few times. The chain uses TRBV7-2 and TRBJ2-1; 7 nucleotides agree with TRBD2. The CDR3 loop spans 15 amino acids. Germline assignment: CDR1 SGHTA and CDR2 FQGNSA. V lost 5 bases, J lost 4 bases, and 8 bases stayed unmatched. The CDR3 DNA sequence: TGTGCCAGCAGCCCCAAGCAGCGGGGATACAATGAGCAGTTCTTC. Its protein is CASSPKQRGYNEQFF.

The chain recombines TRBV20-1 with TRBJ1-2, with 7 bases identical to TRBD1. The CDR3 is made up of 12 amino acids. The germline V gene encodes CDR1 DFQATT and CDR2 SNEGSKA (reference sequence). V lost 7 bases to trimming and J lost 4 bases; unmatched junction nucleotides: 6. The CDR3 loop is CSVEGQTYGYTF. CDR3 nucleotide sequence: TGCAGTGTTGAGGGACAGACCTATGGCTACACCTTC.

Details on this clonotype: A single base separates this from a much larger clone, so it may be a read error. The V gene is TRBV7-8, the J gene TRBJ2-5; D is perhaps TRBD2 (6 bases). The CDR3 contains 15 residues. The germline gives CDR1 SGHVS, CDR2 FQNEAQ. The V end lost 2 bases, the J end lost 7 bases, and 17 bases lay between the germline ends. CDR3 amino acids: CASSLYLNGGGTQYF. The CDR3 coding sequence is TGTGCCAGCAGCTTATACCTAAACGGGGGAGGGACCCAGTACTTC.

The gene calls are TRBV20-1 and TRBJ2-5; weak D call: TRBD2 (5 bases). V was clipped by 0 bases and J by 5 bases, with 16 bases between them. The CDR3 contains 15 residues. Germline lookup yields CDR1 DFQATT and CDR2 SNEGSKA (reference sequence). The CDR3 spells CSARDSGTTGETQYF. CDR3 in DNA: TGCAGTGCTAGAGATTCGGGAACGACGGGGGAGACCCAGTACTTC.

The table lists this clonotype with a few counts. This chain uses TRBV29-1 with TRBJ1-1; 8 bases line up with TRBD1. Germline assignment: CDR1 SQVTM and CDR2 ANQGSEA. The CDR3 is 10 residues long. Trimming removed 7 bases from V and 10 bases from J; junction bases left unmatched: 5. The DNA of the CDR3 is TGCAGCGCCTTGACAGGGGCAGCTTTCTTT. Amino acid sequence: CSALTGAAFF.

The V gene is TRBV30, the J gene TRBJ1-1; 7 nucleotides align to TRBD1. The CDR3 contains 13 residues. Germline V gene lookup returns CDR1 GTSNPN and CDR2 SVGIG (reference sequence). J gave up 1 base and V 7 bases, and 6 bases lay outside the gene matches. Written as DNA, the CDR3 is TGTGCCTTGAAGCAGGGGGGGAACACTGAAGCTTTCTTT. Its protein product is CALKQGGNTEAFF.

The chain joins TRBV28 to TRBJ1-5; D unresolved. V shed 2 bases and J shed 2 bases, with 10 bases lying between them. CDR3 size: 15 residues. CDR1 and CDR2 (germline): MDHEN, SYDVKM. The CDR3 DNA is TGTGCCAGCAGTTTAGGGGTTCTTGGCAATCAGCCCCAGCATTTT. Translating gives CASSLGVLGNQPQHF.

CDR3 region: CSATQGGEGNEQYF. The CDR3 DNA sequence: TGCAGTGCTACCCAGGGCGGGGAAGGGAACGAGCAGTACTTC. The chain uses TRBV20-1 and TRBJ2-7; the D gene is possibly TRBD2 (6 bases). The CDR3 consists of 14 residues. Trimming removed 4 bases at V and 5 bases at J, with 18 bases between. Germline CDR1 reads DFQATT; CDR2 reads SNEGSKA (reference sequence).

The chain links TRBV20-1 to TRBJ1-5, with D possibly matching TRBD1 (5 bases). CDR3 length: 14 amino acids. Germline loops: CDR1 DFQATT, CDR2 SNEGSKA (reference sequence). V shed 5 bases and J shed 5 bases, with 16 bases lying between them. As DNA, the CDR3 is TGCAGTGCTGTAGGGGCTAGTCAAGATCAGCCCCAGCATTTT. It codes for CSAVGASQDQPQHF.

The rearrangement uses TRBV7-3 and TRBJ2-1; D is ambiguous. The V gene's germline CDR1 is SGHTA and CDR2 FQGTGA. V was clipped by 3 bases and J by 8 bases, with 17 bases between them. The CDR3 covers 15 residues. The CDR3 here is CASSFKGEFGDEQFF. CDR3 coding DNA: TGTGCCAGCAGCTTCAAAGGAGAATTTGGGGATGAGCAGTTCTTC.

This chain joins TRBV15 and TRBJ1-3, with TRBD1 identical over 8 bases. The CDR3 length is 16 residues. Germline V gene sequence: CDR1 LNHNV, CDR2 YYDKDF (reference sequence). With 0 bases clipped from V and 1 base from J, the junction kept 2 bases outside the gene matches. In DNA form, the CDR3 reads TGTGCCACCAGCAGAGACGGGACAGGTTCTGGAAACACCATATATTTT. This encodes CATSRDGTGSGNTIYF.

This clonotype was seen more than once but under ten times. An end of the junction differs from the germline gene, which may be a read error. J is TRBJ2-1 and V is TRBV13; D might be TRBD2 (6 bases). The CDR3 has 13 residues. CDR1 is PRHDT, CDR2 FYEKMQ, per germline (reference sequence). The DNA of the CDR3 is TGCGCCAGCAGTGGGACTCTCCACAATGAGCAGTTCTTC. Amino acid sequence: CASSGTLHNEQFF.

This rearrangement joins TRBV28 to TRBJ2-2; D is undetermined. CDR3 length: 12 amino acids. The germline gives CDR1 MDHEN, CDR2 SYDVKM. The V end was cut by 4 bases, the J end by 4 bases, with 4 bases between. The CDR3 nucleotides read TGTGCCAGCAGTTACCCCACCGGGGAGCTGTTTTTT. It specifies CASSYPTGELFF.

This chain uses TRBV30 with TRBJ1-5; D is uncertain. V lost 0 bases, J lost 6 bases, and 9 bases lay in between. The germline V gene encodes CDR1 GTSNPN and CDR2 SVGIG (reference sequence). The CDR3 extends over 13 amino acids. CDR3 sequence: CAWSVQRLQPQHF. DNA for the CDR3: TGTGCCTGGAGTGTACAAAGGCTTCAGCCCCAGCATTTT.

This chain connects TRBV7-8 to TRBJ1-2, with D maybe TRBD1 (5 bases). The CDR3 runs 12 residues. Trimming shortened V by 9 bases and J by 3 bases, and 11 bases separated the two germline ends. CDR1 is SGHVS, CDR2 FQNEAQ, per germline. This CDR3 is CARKQEDYGYTF. CDR3 nucleotides: TGTGCCAGGAAACAGGAGGACTATGGCTACACCTTC.

This clonotype was counted many times. V is TRBV2 and J is TRBJ2-7; no definite D call. From germline, CDR1 is SNHLY and CDR2 FYNNEI. The CDR3 length is 12 residues. V lost 6 bases and J 4 bases, leaving 10 bases between the germline ends. This CDR3 reads CASRRTVYEQYF. In nucleotides, the CDR3 is TGTGCCAGCAGACGGACGGTTTACGAGCAGTACTTC.

This chain uses TRBV4-3 with TRBJ2-1; D is perhaps TRBD2 (7 bases). The length of the CDR3 is 16 residues. Trimming shortened V by 4 bases and J by 4 bases, and 17 bases separated the two germline ends. From germline, CDR1 is LGHNA and CDR2 YSLEER. The CDR3 spells CASSPAGGLEYNEQFF. In DNA form, the CDR3 reads TGCGCCAGCAGCCCCGCCGGGGGGCTGGAGTACAATGAGCAGTTCTTC.

The rearrangement joins TRBV6-1 to TRBJ1-6, with no clear D. Deletions cut 0 bases from V and 5 bases from J, with 8 bases between. The germline CDR1 and CDR2 sequences are MNHNS and SASEGT. The length of the CDR3 is 15 residues. CDR3 sequence: CASSEAGRDNSPLHF. Written as DNA, the CDR3 is TGTGCCAGCAGTGAAGCTGGTAGGGATAATTCACCCCTCCACTTT.